This T cell receptor beta chain was recorded in a study of Graves' ophthalmopathy and Graves' hyperthyroidism. Overall study results and limits: This model predicted ophthalmopathy progression (sensitivity around 70%, specificity about 72%).

The V end lost 5 bases, the J end lost 4 bases, and 14 bases lay between the germline ends. The CDR3 is made up of 14 amino acids. Germline values: CDR1 LNHDA, CDR2 SQIVND (reference sequence). This clonotype was recorded at least ten times. What it binds is unknown. RNA transcripts provided the template for amplifying TCR beta CDR3 regions. Following a first-round RT-PCR that used HTBI primers, a second-round multiplex PCR was carried out. MiXCR, applied by TCRdb to the multiplex PCR reads, yields one record per CDR3 protein. The sample records under 350,000 distinct CDR3 sequences, about a sixth being singletons. Having ophthalmopathy, the donors showed moderate-to-severe activity, CAS ≥3 and NOSPECS ≥4, with disease lasting under 3 months.

The chain combines TRBV19 with TRBJ1-1, with D possibly being TRBD1 (5 bases). What was sequenced was peripheral blood. This sequence was found in an adult man with Graves' ophthalmopathy. The CDR3 DNA reads TGTGCCAGTAGTCACCAAACAGGAGGCACTGAAGCTTTCTTT. Amino acid sequence: CASSHQTGGTEAFF.